This T cell receptor (beta chain) was retrieved from a study of identical twins' blood T cells. As for the study in general: Roughly six alpha and about 6 beta libraries together yielded about 50 million reads.

A previously described protocol, modified, built RNA-based TCR cDNA libraries. Original methodology: Each library had 2.2 to 3.6 million CDR3 reads and about 85,000 to nearly 500,000 clonotypes. In TCRdb, the 5' RACE reads were re-called with MiXCR into one record per CDR3 protein. Clone size and V and J calls follow TCRdb, not the original study. The data hold 300,000 to 450,000 distinct CDR3 sequences, with more than 25% observed a single time. About this clonotype itself: Its target is unknown. A read error may account for a junction end that differs from germline.

Study-wide results and caveats: Top TCRbeta clonotypes were shared more with twin than unrelated donors.

The source material was PBMCs. This receptor was taken from a woman aged 18 to 49 in good health.

CDR3 coding DNA: TGTGCCAGCAGTTACAGGTTCTCGAGGAGAGAGACTCAGTACTTC. Its protein product is CASSYRFSRRETQYF. The chain links TRBV6-5 to TRBJ2-5; no firm D call. The CDR3 is made up of 15 amino acids. The germline CDR1 and CDR2 sequences are MNHEY and SVGAGI.